This TCR beta chain was recovered during a study of CD8 T cells in ankylosing spondylitis. V gave up 6 bases and J gave up 0 bases, with 25 bases separating them. CDR1 and CDR2 from the germline V gene are ENHRY and SYGVKD. The CDR3 is 19 amino acids. To note about this clonotype: Its antigen is not known.

Overall study findings and caveats: Certain motif variants had earlier appeared in reactive arthritis synovial fluid and blood. Enrichment of disease-linked clones was reportedly significant in matched ankylosing spondylitis synovial fluid.

Making use of molecular barcodes, quantitative 5'-RACE generated TCR beta libraries. MiXCR, run by TCRdb on the 5' RACE reads, gives a single entry per CDR3 protein. The table records approximately 110,000 distinct CDR3 sequences, less than 25% of them present only once. The V gene is TRBV10-3, the J gene TRBJ2-3; D might be TRBD1 (6 bases). The TCR sequence derives from a male donor with ankylosing spondylitis. Material: synovial fluid, either unsorted or a sorted T cell fraction (not recorded which). The CDR3 here is CAIRTPTGQAASSTDTQYF. In nucleotides, the CDR3 is TGTGCCATCAGGACTCCGACAGGCCAGGCGGCTTCTAGCACAGATACGCAGTATTTT.